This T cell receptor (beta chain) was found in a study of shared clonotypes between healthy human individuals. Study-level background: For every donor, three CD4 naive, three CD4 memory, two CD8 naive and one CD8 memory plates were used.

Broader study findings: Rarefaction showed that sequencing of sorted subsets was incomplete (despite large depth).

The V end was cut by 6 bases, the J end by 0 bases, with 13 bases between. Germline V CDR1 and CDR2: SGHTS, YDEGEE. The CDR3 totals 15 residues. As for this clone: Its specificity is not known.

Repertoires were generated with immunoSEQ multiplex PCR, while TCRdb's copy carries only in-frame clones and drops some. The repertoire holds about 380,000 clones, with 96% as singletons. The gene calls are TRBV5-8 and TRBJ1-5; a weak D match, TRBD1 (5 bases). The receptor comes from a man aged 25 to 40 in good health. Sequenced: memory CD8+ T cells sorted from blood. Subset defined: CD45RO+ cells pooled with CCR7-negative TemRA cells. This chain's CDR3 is CASTMRGYSNQPQHF. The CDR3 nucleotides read TGTGCCAGCACCATGAGGGGATATAGCAATCAGCCCCAGCATTTT.